The 19 T cell receptor beta chains below come from one sample, sequenced in a study of control samples from healthy donors and cancer patients. Using immunoSEQ multiplex PCR, the repertoire was profiled, and TCRdb retains in-frame clones only, with some absent. The sample records about 110,000 clones, around four fifths being singletons. Sequenced sample: blood. The source is a man between 18 and 29 years old in good health.

The chain has TRBV19 and TRBJ2-5; TRBD1 matches at 9 bases. The ends lost 5 bases at V and 11 bases at J; junction bases unmatched: 12. This CDR3 comprises 14 residues. The V gene's germline CDR1 is LNHDA and CDR2 SQIVND (reference sequence). In DNA form, the CDR3 reads TGTGCCAGTAGTCAATGGTGGGACAGGGAGGTTCAGTACTTC. It is translated as CASSQWWDREVQYF.

V is TRBV10-1 and J is TRBJ2-5; D could derive from TRBD1 or TRBD2 (5 bases each). CDR1 and CDR2 (germline): WNHNN, SYGVQD (reference sequence). Trimming left V 4 bases short and J 5 bases short, with 14 bases between. The CDR3 totals 14 residues. Here the CDR3 DNA reads TGCGCCAGCAGTGGGGGGTTTGCCCGGGAGACCCAGTACTTC. Translation gives CASSGGFARETQYF.

The rearrangement links TRBV6-5 to TRBJ1-3; D unresolved. V shed 2 bases and J shed 4 bases, with 12 bases lying between them. Germline values: CDR1 MNHEY, CDR2 SVGAGI. The CDR3 runs 15 residues. CDR3 sequence (DNA): TGTGCCAGCAGTTACGCTCCAGGCTCGGGAAACACCATATATTTT. Translated, it gives CASSYAPGSGNTIYF.

The chain recombines TRBV2 with TRBJ2-7, with 7 nucleotides matching TRBD2. This CDR3 is built from 14 residues. With V trimmed by 4 bases and J by 5 bases, 8 bases remained unmatched. Germline values: CDR1 SNHLY, CDR2 FYNNEI. CDR3 DNA sequence: TGTGCCAGCAGTGGGGGGGGATATCTACACGAGCAGTACTTC. This encodes CASSGGGYLHEQYF.

The chain combines TRBV7-2 with TRBJ2-2, with D perhaps being TRBD1 or TRBD2 (6 bases each). CDR1 is SGHTA, CDR2 FQGNSA, per germline. V was cut by 1 base and J by 7 bases, with 16 bases left in between. CDR3 size: 16 residues. CDR3 loop: CASSLGRGGPNGELFF. CDR3 in DNA: TGTGCCAGCAGCTTAGGGCGAGGGGGGCCGAACGGGGAGCTGTTTTTT.

The CDR3 sequence is CAISESVGGGLYNEQFF. CDR3 nucleotides: TGTGCCATCAGTGAGTCGGTAGGGGGTGGATTATACAATGAGCAGTTCTTC. The V and J genes are TRBV10-3 and TRBJ2-1; D perhaps matches TRBD1 (6 bases). CDR1 is ENHRY and CDR2 is SYGVKD in the germline V gene. V shed 0 bases and J shed 4 bases, with 16 bases lying between them. The CDR3 sequence is 17 residues long.

The chain joins TRBV4-3 to TRBJ1-2; D is unclear. The V and J ends lost 0 bases and 2 bases respectively, with 10 bases between them. This CDR3 spans 15 amino acids. Germline assignment: CDR1 LGHNA and CDR2 YSLEER. The chain's CDR3 is CASSQDHRNNYGYTF. As DNA, the CDR3 is TGCGCCAGCAGCCAAGACCACAGAAACAACTATGGCTACACCTTC.

The rearrangement joins TRBV27 to TRBJ2-2; D assignment may be TRBD1 or TRBD2 (5 bases each). V lost 8 bases, J lost 1 base, and 20 bases lay in between. Germline V gene lookup returns CDR1 MNHEY and CDR2 SMNVEV (reference sequence). This CDR3 has 17 amino acids. This chain's CDR3 is CASQRLPGRVNTGELFF. Written as DNA, the CDR3 is TGTGCCAGCCAGCGGCTTCCGGGCAGGGTGAACACCGGGGAGCTGTTTTTT.

V gene TRBV24-1 combines with J gene TRBJ2-3, with TRBD1 matching 8 bases. V was clipped by 3 bases and J by 2 bases; unmatched bases: 3. From germline, CDR1 is KGHDR and CDR2 SFDVKD. The CDR3 contains 15 residues. The CDR3 sequence: CATSDQGAYTDTQYF. DNA for the CDR3: TGTGCCACCAGTGATCAGGGGGCCTACACAGATACGCAGTATTTT.

The chain couples TRBV5-1 to TRBJ2-4; D is possibly TRBD2 (6 bases). The CDR3 runs to 17 residues. Trimming took 0 bases from V and 5 from J, leaving 18 bases between them. CDR1 and CDR2 from the germline V gene are SGHRS and YFSETQ. The CDR3 region has the DNA TGCGCCAGCAGCTTGGGGAGGGCCTCGCAGCGGGAAAACATTCAGTACTTC. Its protein product is CASSLGRASQRENIQYF.

This clone was counted only a few times. The gene calls are TRBV11-2 and TRBJ2-3, with TRBD2 identical over 8 bases. This CDR3 spans 13 amino acids. Germline V CDR1 and CDR2: SGHAT, FQNNGV. V shed 5 bases, J shed 8 bases, and the junction held 6 bases outside the gene matches. CDR3 bases: TGTGCCAGCAGCCTGGACCGGGGGGGTACGCAGTATTTT. The encoded protein is CASSLDRGGTQYF.

The chain joins TRBV9 to TRBJ1-1; D uncertain. There are 11 residues in the CDR3. Germline-derived CDR1 and CDR2 are SGDLS and YYNGEE. Deletions cut 6 bases from V and 6 bases from J, with 9 bases between. Here the CDR3 DNA reads TGTGCCAGCACCCGGGGAGCTGAAGCTTTCTTT. This encodes CASTRGAEAFF.

The chain employs TRBV6-5 and TRBJ1-1; no reliable D call. V lost 6 bases and J 1 base, leaving 12 bases between the germline ends. Germline V CDR1 and CDR2: MNHEY, SVGAGI. The CDR3 contains 14 residues. CDR3: CASSLRTGNTEAFF. CDR3 in DNA: TGTGCCAGCAGCCTGCGGACGGGGAACACTGAAGCTTTCTTT.

Details on this clone: An end of the junction does not agree with germline; a read error may underlie this. J is TRBJ2-2 and V is TRBV7-7, with D possibly being TRBD2 (5 bases). The germline V gene has CDR1 SSHAT and CDR2 FNYEAQ (reference sequence). The CDR3 runs 17 residues. The CDR3 DNA reads TGTGCTAGCAGCTTAGCGTTAGGGTGGAGGAACACCGGGGAGCTGTTTTTT. Encoded protein: CASSLALGWRNTGELFF.

V gene TRBV7-9 combines with J gene TRBJ2-2; D is undetermined. The V end was cut by 3 bases, the J end by 4 bases, with 15 bases between. Germline V gives CDR1 SEHNR, CDR2 FQNEAQ (reference sequence). The CDR3 contains 16 residues. The CDR3 DNA reads as TGTGCCAGCAGCTTCCGTCAGAGTTATTTCACCGGGGAGCTGTTTTTT. Encoded protein: CASSFRQSYFTGELFF. The variable domain in full, with the rest retrieved from reference TRBV7-9 and TRBJ2-2, is DTGVSQNPRHKITKRGQNVTFRCDPISEHNRLYWYRQTLGQGPEFLTYFQNEAQLEKSRLLSDRFSAERPKGSFSTLEIQRTEQGDSAMYLCASSFRQSYFTGELFFGEGSRLTVL.

The J gene is TRBJ1-2, the V gene TRBV7-2; D gene uncertain. The CDR3 extends over 15 amino acids. Germline values: CDR1 SGHTA, CDR2 FQGNSA. Trimming pared 2 bases from V and 2 bases from J, leaving 12 bases between. The CDR3 bases are TGTGCCAGCAGCTTAATAGACGCACCGAACTATGGCTACACCTTC. Translating gives CASSLIDAPNYGYTF.

J is TRBJ1-4 and V is TRBV12-5; 11 bases map to TRBD1. The germline CDR1 and CDR2 sequences are LGHNT and FRNRAP. V was pared by 6 bases and J by 8 bases, with 5 bases of the junction left unmatched. This CDR3 is 14 amino acids long. The CDR3 region is CASGSGTGGEKLFF. DNA of the CDR3: TGTGCTAGTGGCTCCGGGACAGGGGGAGAAAAACTGTTTTTT.

V and J are TRBV7-2 and TRBJ2-5; no definite D call. V lost 1 base to trimming and J lost 4 bases, with 10 bases between them. CDR1 is SGHTA and CDR2 is FQGNSA in the germline V gene. The CDR3 loop spans 14 amino acids. Here the CDR3 reads CASSLGSARETQYF. In DNA form, the CDR3 reads TGTGCCAGCAGCTTAGGGAGCGCTCGAGAGACCCAGTACTTC.

V usage is TRBV5-8 and J usage is TRBJ1-4, with D perhaps matching TRBD1 (5 bases). The CDR3 extends over 13 amino acids. CDR1 is SGHTS, CDR2 YDEGEE, per germline. Trimming took 4 bases from V and 3 from J, leaving 7 bases between them. The chain's CDR3 is CASSPGPNEKLFF. CDR3 nucleotide sequence: TGTGCCAGCAGCCCGGGACCTAATGAAAAACTGTTTTTT.